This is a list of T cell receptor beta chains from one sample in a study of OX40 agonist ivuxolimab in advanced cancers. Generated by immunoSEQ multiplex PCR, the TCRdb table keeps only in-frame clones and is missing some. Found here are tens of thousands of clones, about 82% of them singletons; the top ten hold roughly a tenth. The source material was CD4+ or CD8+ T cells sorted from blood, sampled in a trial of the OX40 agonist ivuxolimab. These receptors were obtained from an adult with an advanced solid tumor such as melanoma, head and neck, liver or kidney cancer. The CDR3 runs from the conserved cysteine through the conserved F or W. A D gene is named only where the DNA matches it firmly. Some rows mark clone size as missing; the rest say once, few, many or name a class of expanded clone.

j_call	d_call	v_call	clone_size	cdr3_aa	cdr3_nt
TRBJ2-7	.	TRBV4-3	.	CASSQAPAAGSYEQYF	TGCGCCAGCAGCCAAGCCCCCGCGGCGGGATCCTACGAGCAGTACTTC
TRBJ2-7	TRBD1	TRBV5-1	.	CASSLSGTGAYEQYF	TGCGCCAGCAGCCTGTCCGGGACAGGGGCCTACGAGCAGTACTTC
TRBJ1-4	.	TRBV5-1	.	CASSLGIGQNEKLFF	TGCGCCAGCAGCTTGGGTATCGGGCAAAATGAAAAACTGTTTTTT
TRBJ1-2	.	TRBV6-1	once	CASSVRDISSNYGYTF	TGTGCCAGCAGTGTCCGGGACATTAGTAGTAACTATGGCTACACCTTC
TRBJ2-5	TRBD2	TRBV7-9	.	CASSFTSGEKQETQYF	TGTGCCAGCAGCTTTACTAGCGGGGAAAAACAAGAGACCCAGTACTTC
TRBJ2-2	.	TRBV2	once	CASRELIATGELFF	TGTGCCAGCAGAGAGTTAATTGCCACCGGGGAGCTGTTTTTT
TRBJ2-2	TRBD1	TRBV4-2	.	CASSGGTGSLSGTGELFF	TGTGCCAGCAGCGGGGGGACAGGCTCCTTATCTGGAACCGGGGAGCTGTTTTTT
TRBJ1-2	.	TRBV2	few	CASRGGPGDGYTF	TGTGCCAGCAGAGGGGGACCCGGAGATGGCTACACCTTC
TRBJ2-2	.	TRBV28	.	CASSLSRDNGELFF	TGTGCCAGCAGTTTATCAAGGGATAACGGGGAGCTGTTTTTT
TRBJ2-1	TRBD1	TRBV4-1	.	CASSQGPRDRGHEQFF	TGCGCCAGCAGCCAAGGCCCCCGGGACAGGGGCCATGAGCAGTTCTTC
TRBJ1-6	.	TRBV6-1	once	CASVLGLRPLHF	TGTGCCAGCGTTTTGGGTCTGAGGCCCCTCCACTTT
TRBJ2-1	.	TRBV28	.	CASSLNFNEQFF	TGTGCCAGCAGTCTTAATTTCAATGAGCAGTTCTTC
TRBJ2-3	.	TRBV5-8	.	CASRDYRESTDTQYF	TGTGCCAGCAGAGATTACAGGGAGTCCACAGATACGCAGTATTTT
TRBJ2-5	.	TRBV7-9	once	CASSLAPNQETQYF	TGTGCCAGCAGCTTAGCTCCCAACCAAGAGACCCAGTACTTC
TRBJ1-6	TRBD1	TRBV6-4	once	CASPHPFPTGINSPLHF	TGTGCCAGCCCCCACCCTTTTCCGACAGGGATTAATTCACCCCTCCACTTT
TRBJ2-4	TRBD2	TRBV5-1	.	CASSLLSGGTKNIQYF	TGCGCCAGCAGCTTGCTTAGCGGGGGAACCAAAAACATTCAGTACTTC
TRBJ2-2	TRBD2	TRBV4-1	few	CASRNSGRTGELFF	TGCGCCAGCAGAAATAGCGGGAGGACCGGGGAGCTGTTTTTT
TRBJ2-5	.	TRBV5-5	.	CASSLRGFQQETQYF	TGTGCCAGCAGCTTGCGGGGATTCCAACAAGAGACCCAGTACTTC
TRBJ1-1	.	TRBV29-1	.	CSVVATEAFF	TGCAGCGTTGTGGCCACTGAAGCTTTCTTT
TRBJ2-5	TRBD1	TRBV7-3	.	CASSTTGTGGQTQYF	TGTGCCAGCAGCACAACCGGGACAGGGGGACAGACCCAGTACTTC
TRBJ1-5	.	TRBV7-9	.	CASSLVGQPQHF	TGTGCCAGCAGCTTAGTGGGCCAGCCCCAGCATTTT
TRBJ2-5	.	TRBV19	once	CASSIDQAGQETQYF	TGTGCCAGTAGTATAGATCAGGCAGGCCAAGAGACCCAGTACTTC
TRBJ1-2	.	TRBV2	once	CASSYRITGGGYTF	TGTGCCAGCAGCTACAGGATCACGGGGGGTGGCTACACCTTC
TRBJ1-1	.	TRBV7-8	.	CASRVHSLAPEAFF	TGTGCCAGCAGGGTCCATAGCCTGGCCCCCGAAGCTTTCTTT
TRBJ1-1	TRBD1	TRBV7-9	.	CASSSGTVLNTEAFF	TGTGCCAGCAGCTCCGGGACAGTCCTAAACACTGAAGCTTTCTTT
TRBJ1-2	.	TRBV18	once	CASSLFHPQGLDYGYTF	TGTGCCAGCTCACTTTTTCACCCCCAGGGTCTGGACTATGGCTACACCTTC
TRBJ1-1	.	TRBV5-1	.	CASRRDETEAFF	TGCGCCAGCAGGAGGGACGAAACTGAAGCTTTCTTT
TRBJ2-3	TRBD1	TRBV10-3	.	CAISATGYTDTQYF	TGTGCCATCAGTGCGACAGGGTACACAGATACGCAGTATTTT
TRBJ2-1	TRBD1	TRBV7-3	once	CASSSSGTVSYNEQFF	TGTGCCAGCAGCTCTTCGGGGACAGTCTCCTACAATGAGCAGTTCTTC
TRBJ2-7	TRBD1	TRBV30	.	CAWSPRKGASFEQYF	TGTGCCTGGAGTCCCAGGAAGGGGGCGTCTTTCGAGCAGTACTTC
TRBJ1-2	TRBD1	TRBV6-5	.	CASSLRTGIYGYTF	TGTGCCAGCAGCCTACGGACAGGGATTTATGGCTACACCTTC
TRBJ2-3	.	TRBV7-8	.	CASSLGPVTDTQYF	TGTGCCAGCAGCTTAGGTCCGGTCACAGATACGCAGTATTTT
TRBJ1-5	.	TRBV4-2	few	CASSQDLQTQHF	TGTGCCAGCAGCCAAGATCTACAGACCCAGCATTTT
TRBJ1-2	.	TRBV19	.	CASSIRGTGYTF	TGTGCCAGTAGTATCCGAGGGACCGGCTACACCTTC
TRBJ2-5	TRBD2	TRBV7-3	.	CASSWASGARETQYF	TGTGCCAGCAGCTGGGCTAGCGGGGCGCGGGAGACCCAGTACTTC
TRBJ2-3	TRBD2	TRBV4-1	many	CASSQDRDYPITDTQYF	TGCGCCAGCAGCCAAGATCGGGACTACCCCATCACAGATACGCAGTATTTT
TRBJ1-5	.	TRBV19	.	CASSNDGNQPQHF	TGTGCCAGTAGCAACGACGGGAATCAGCCCCAGCATTTT
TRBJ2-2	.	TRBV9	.	CASTRQPDTGELFF	TGTGCCAGCACTAGGCAACCCGACACCGGGGAGCTGTTTTTT
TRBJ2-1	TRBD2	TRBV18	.	CASSYDGGAGEQFF	TGTGCCAGCTCTTATGACGGGGGGGCCGGTGAGCAGTTCTTC
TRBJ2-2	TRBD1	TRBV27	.	CASSPPWTGMNTGELFF	TGTGCCAGCAGTCCCCCGTGGACAGGGATGAACACCGGGGAGCTGTTTTTT
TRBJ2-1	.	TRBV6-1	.	CASSEFGGGGGEQFF	TGTGCCAGCAGTGAATTTGGGGGGGGAGGGGGTGAGCAGTTCTTC
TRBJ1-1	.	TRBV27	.	CASSSTGSGNTEAFF	TGTGCCAGCAGTAGTACAGGATCAGGGAACACTGAAGCTTTCTTT
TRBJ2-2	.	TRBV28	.	CASSLRNTGELFF	TGTGCCAGCAGTTTAAGAAACACCGGGGAGCTGTTTTTT
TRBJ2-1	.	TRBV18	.	CASSPPSGRHEQFF	TGTGCCAGCTCACCTCCGTCAGGGAGGCATGAGCAGTTCTTC
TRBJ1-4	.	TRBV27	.	CASSRGGATNEKLFF	TGTGCCAGCAGCAGAGGGGGAGCAACTAATGAAAAACTGTTTTTT